This T cell receptor beta chain was found in a study of blood T cell repertoires in COVID-19. Study overall: Some COVID-19 samples were acute and others convalescent; all came from the United States, Italy and Spain. PBMCs, B-cell-depleted T cells, or T cells were the source of the cDNA or gDNA that made up the material.

Authors' data handling: The authors estimated nucleated cell counts from reference gene primer amplification. Generated by immunoSEQ multiplex PCR, the TCRdb table keeps only in-frame clones and is missing some. From that table come the V and J calls and clone size; the DNA was used to work out D and trimming. The sample has 110,000 or so clones; 70% to 80% are singletons. The CDR3 runs to 15 residues. V dropped 5 bases and J dropped 4; count of bases not matched to a gene: 9. Germline V gene data show CDR1 as SGHNT and CDR2 as YENEEA. This TCR was recovered from a man aged 45-65 years with acute or convalescent COVID-19. The rearrangement joins TRBV11-3 to TRBJ2-3; TRBD2 matches 7 bases. Sequencing was done on a sample of peripheral blood. CDR3 DNA sequence: TGTGCCAGCAGCAGGGGCGGGAGTGCCTCAGATACGCAGTATTTT. Amino acid sequence: CASSRGGSASDTQYF.